Shown below are 16 T cell receptor beta chains from a single sample sequenced in a study of T-cell reconstitution after alpha-beta-depleted transplantation in children. Unique molecular identifiers were incorporated during preparation of the TCRbeta library. Via MiXCR, TCRdb re-called the PCR reads, giving one row per CDR3 protein. Altogether around 240,000 distinct CDR3 sequences are present, around 7.8% being singletons, with the ten largest covering under 8%. Sequencing used PBMCs, mostly from graft donor cells, obtained 180 days after TCRalphabeta/CD19-depleted stem cell transplant. The receptor source for this set is a male patient younger than 18 who had a stem cell transplant for acute lymphoblastic leukemia, so the T cells may come from the graft donor.

This clonotype appeared many times. The chain recombines TRBV5-1 with TRBJ2-7, with 9 bases fitting TRBD1. Germline values: CDR1 SGHRS, CDR2 YFSETQ. Trimming at V came to 10 bases and at J to 0 bases, leaving 5 bases not matched to a gene. This CDR3 contains 13 residues. CDR3 sequence: CARRTGASYEQYF. DNA of the CDR3: TGCGCCCGCCGGACAGGGGCCTCCTACGAGCAGTACTTC.

This clonotype has at least ten counts. At one of its ends the junction is not consistent with the germline gene, which may arise from a read error. The genes are TRBV7-9 and TRBJ2-3; D is uncertain. Per the germline V gene, CDR1 is SEHNR and CDR2 is FQNEAQ (reference sequence). The CDR3 length is 13 residues. As DNA, the CDR3 is TGCGCCAGCAGCTTGGCCCGCACAGATACGCAGTATTTT. It encodes CASSLARTDTQYF.

There are a few counts of this clonotype. The chain links TRBV6-1 to TRBJ2-1, with 8 bases that match TRBD2. Germline V lookup: CDR1 MNHNS, CDR2 SASEGT. The CDR3 sequence is 16 residues long. The V and J ends lost 4 bases and 6 bases, in that order; junction bases with no gene match: 11. The CDR3 DNA sequence: TGTGCCAGCAGTGGTTTAGCGGGAATCTGGATCAATGAGCAGTTCTTC. Residues: CASSGLAGIWINEQFF.

This clonotype was detected ten times or more. The J gene is TRBJ2-5, the V gene TRBV5-1; 7 bases are shared with TRBD2. This CDR3 spans 14 amino acids. Per germline, CDR1 SGHRS and CDR2 YFSETQ. V trimming: 3 bases; J trimming: 5 bases; junction bases outside the gene matches: 7. The CDR3 region is CASSSLATAETQYF. Written as DNA, the CDR3 is TGCGCCAGCAGCTCACTAGCGACTGCGGAGACCCAGTACTTC.

This clonotype was seen ten or more times. The chain has TRBV5-1 and TRBJ2-2; the match to TRBD2 covers 8 bases. Germline assignment: CDR1 SGHRS and CDR2 YFSETQ. With V trimmed by 2 bases and J by 1 base, 1 base remained unmatched. This CDR3 contains 15 residues. CDR3 residues: CASSFTSGNTGELFF. In DNA, the CDR3 is TGCGCCAGCAGCTTTACTAGCGGGAACACCGGGGAGCTGTTTTTT.

There are many counts of this clonotype. The chain combines TRBV6-1 with TRBJ1-2; a weak D match, TRBD1 (6 bases). Trimming took off 4 bases at V and 6 bases at J, with 18 bases between the two ends. Germline CDR1 is MNHNS and CDR2 is SASEGT. This CDR3 spans 15 amino acids. The CDR3 region is CASSGNRDGSDGYTF. The CDR3 bases are TGTGCCAGCAGTGGAAACAGGGATGGTAGTGATGGCTACACCTTC.

This clonotype was counted at least ten times. The chain has TRBV7-2 and TRBJ1-1; D is uncertain. V dropped 2 bases and J dropped 0 bases, with 10 bases sitting between them. Per germline, CDR1 SGHTA and CDR2 FQGNSA. The CDR3 is 15 amino acids. The CDR3 spells CASSLSNQMNTEAFF. CDR3 in DNA: TGTGCCAGCAGCTTAAGCAACCAAATGAACACTGAAGCTTTCTTT.

This clonotype was found many times. The chain couples TRBV25-1 to TRBJ2-2; possible D gene TRBD2, 6 bases. V shed 6 bases and J shed 8 bases, with 19 bases lying between them. This CDR3 has 15 amino acids. Germline CDR1 MGHDK, CDR2 SYGVNS. The CDR3 coding sequence is TGTGCCAGCAGGCGGGACCTAACCTCGGGAGGGGAGCTGTTTTTT. Its translation: CASRRDLTSGGELFF.

This clonotype appeared a few times. The J gene is TRBJ2-7, the V gene TRBV7-9; TRBD2 matches 8 bases. Germline loops: CDR1 SEHNR, CDR2 FQNEAQ (reference sequence). The CDR3 length is 17 residues. V was clipped by 2 bases and J by 2 bases; unmatched bases: 11. CDR3 sequence reads: CASSLYLVAGLTYEQYF. CDR3 coding DNA: TGTGCCAGCAGCTTATATTTGGTAGCGGGGCTTACCTACGAGCAGTACTTC. Full variable domain (missing parts from reference TRBV7-9 and TRBJ2-7): DTGVSQNPRHKITKRGQNVTFRCDPISEHNRLYWYRQTLGQGPEFLTYFQNEAQLEKSRLLSDRFSAERPKGSFSTLEIQRTEQGDSAMYLCASSLYLVAGLTYEQYFGPGTRLTVT.

This clonotype was counted many times. This sequence joins TRBV5-1 and TRBJ2-1; D possibly corresponds to TRBD2 (5 bases). Germline CDR1 SGHRS, CDR2 YFSETQ. The CDR3 runs to 15 residues. The V and J ends lost 4 bases and 0 bases respectively, with 11 bases between them. The CDR3 spells CASSSTSFSYNEQFF. The CDR3 DNA reads TGCGCCAGCAGCAGTACTAGTTTCTCCTACAATGAGCAGTTCTTC.

Of note for this clonotype: Possible read error: a much larger clone is one base away. The rearrangement joins TRBV15 to TRBJ1-3; D remains unclear. V was shortened by 3 bases and J by 2 bases, with 20 bases between the two germline ends. The CDR3 totals 18 residues. CDR1 is LNHNV, CDR2 YYDKDF, per germline (reference sequence). The CDR3 is CATSRGSGRRGTGNTIYF. Written as DNA, the CDR3 is TGTGCCACCAGCAGGGGGTCAGGAAGGCGAGGAACTGGAAACACCATATATTTT.

This clonotype occurred many times. This sequence joins TRBV29-1 and TRBJ2-6; the match to TRBD1 covers 9 bases. The germline gives CDR1 SQVTM, CDR2 ANQGSEA. With 7 bases clipped from V and 2 bases from J, the junction kept 9 bases outside the gene matches. This CDR3 has 16 residues. DNA of the CDR3: TGCAGCGCCTCGGACAGGGGAGACCCTGGGGCCAACGTCCTGACTTTC. Translation gives CSASDRGDPGANVLTF.

This clonotype has at least ten counts. V is TRBV20-1 and J is TRBJ2-3, with 7 bases that match TRBD1. CDR3 length: 14 residues. CDR1 DFQATT and CDR2 SNEGSKA come from the germline V gene (reference sequence). The junction had 7 bases not matched to a gene; V was cut back by 5 bases and J by 2 bases. The CDR3: CSAVRQGPTDTQYF. The CDR3 DNA reads TGCAGTGCTGTCCGACAGGGACCCACAGATACGCAGTATTTT.

This clonotype was picked up many times. This chain joins TRBV20-1 and TRBJ2-1, with D perhaps TRBD2 (5 bases). Trimming took off 1 base at V and 5 bases at J, with 18 bases between the two ends. Germline-derived CDR1 and CDR2 are DFQATT and SNEGSKA (reference sequence). The CDR3 runs to 16 residues. CDR3 DNA: TGCAGTGCTAGAGCCCCTCCGGGAAATACTCACAATGAGCAGTTCTTC. Residues: CSARAPPGNTHNEQFF.

This clonotype showed up many times. The J gene is TRBJ1-1, the V gene TRBV19, with D unresolved. The germline CDR1 and CDR2 sequences are LNHDA and SQIVND (reference sequence). The germline V and J ends were trimmed by 8 bases and 0 bases, with 19 bases remaining between them. The CDR3 consists of 16 residues. In DNA, the CDR3 is TGTGCCAGTTTCCAGAGGTGGCCGGCTCTGAACACTGAAGCTTTCTTT. This sequence encodes CASFQRWPALNTEAFF.

At least ten counts were recorded for this clonotype. This chain uses TRBV4-3 with TRBJ2-3; D assignment may be TRBD1 or TRBD2 (6 bases each). Trimming pared 0 bases from V and 2 bases from J, leaving 12 bases between. Germline CDR1 reads LGHNA; CDR2 reads YSLEER. This CDR3 comprises 16 residues. The CDR3 region is CASSQDHWGATDTQYF. The CDR3 DNA reads as TGCGCCAGCAGCCAAGATCATTGGGGGGCCACAGATACGCAGTATTTT.